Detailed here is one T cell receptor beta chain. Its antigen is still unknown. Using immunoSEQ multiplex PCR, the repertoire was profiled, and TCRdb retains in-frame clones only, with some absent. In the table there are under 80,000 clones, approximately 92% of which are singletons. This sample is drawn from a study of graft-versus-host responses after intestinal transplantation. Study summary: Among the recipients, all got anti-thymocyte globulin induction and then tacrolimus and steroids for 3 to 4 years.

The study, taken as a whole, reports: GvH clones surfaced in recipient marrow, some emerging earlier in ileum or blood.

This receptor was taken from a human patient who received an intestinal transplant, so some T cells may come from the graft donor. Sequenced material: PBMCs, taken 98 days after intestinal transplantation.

The CDR3 DNA follows: TGTGCCAGCAGCCCTCCGGGGGACGTGAACACTGAAGCTTTCTTT. Protein sequence: CASSPPGDVNTEAFF. The V and J genes are TRBV9 and TRBJ1-1; D may be TRBD1 (5 bases). Germline V gene sequence: CDR1 SGDLS, CDR2 YYNGEE. This CDR3 is 15 amino acids long. V was clipped by 4 bases and J by 0 bases, with 13 bases between them.